These T cell receptor beta chains were read from a single sample in a study of cytomegalovirus exposure and HLA in healthy donors. Sequencing used immunoSEQ multiplex PCR; TCRdb keeps in-frame clones, though not all of them. In the table there are under 150,000 clones, about 80% of which are singletons. Sequenced input: PBMCs. The origin of the receptors is a man aged 30-40 years in good health and CMV-seronegative. CDR3s include the opening cysteine and the closing phenylalanine or tryptophan. D genes are given only for firm matches. Clone size, where shown, is once, few, many, or a class for clones that have expanded.

d_gene: TRBD2
j_gene: TRBJ2-5
abundance: .
v_gene: TRBV7-8
CDR3aa: CASSLRVAGGLGETQYF
CDR3nt: TGTGCCAGCAGCTTAAGGGTAGCGGGTGGGCTCGGGGAGACCCAGTACTTC

d_gene: .
j_gene: TRBJ1-3
abundance: .
v_gene: TRBV7-2
CDR3aa: CASSQMLSSGNTIYF
CDR3nt: TGTGCCAGCAGCCAAATGCTATCTTCTGGAAACACCATATATTTT

d_gene: .
j_gene: TRBJ2-7
abundance: .
v_gene: TRBV7-2
CDR3aa: CASRIGGTSNYEQYF
CDR3nt: TGTGCCAGCAGAATAGGTGGGACATCTAACTACGAGCAGTACTTC

d_gene: .
j_gene: TRBJ1-5
abundance: few
v_gene: TRBV4-1
CDR3aa: CASSQEGRKDQPQHF
CDR3nt: TGCGCCAGCAGCCAAGAAGGGAGGAAGGATCAGCCCCAGCATTTT

d_gene: .
j_gene: TRBJ1-2
abundance: once
v_gene: TRBV30
CDR3aa: CAWSASVRVWSGGYTF
CDR3nt: TGTGCCTGGAGTGCATCAGTTCGGGTTTGGTCTGGTGGCTACACCTTC

d_gene: .
j_gene: TRBJ2-7
abundance: once
v_gene: TRBV30
CDR3aa: CAWSVLYEQYF
CDR3nt: TGTGCCTGGAGTGTACTTTACGAGCAGTACTTC

d_gene: .
j_gene: TRBJ2-2
abundance: .
v_gene: TRBV7-8
CDR3aa: CASSLRQILTGELFF
CDR3nt: TGTGCCAGCAGCTTACGCCAAATACTAACCGGGGAGCTGTTTTTT

d_gene: TRBD1
j_gene: TRBJ2-3
abundance: .
v_gene: TRBV4-1
CDR3aa: CASSRQGFFGDTQYF
CDR3nt: TGCGCCAGCTCCCGACAGGGCTTTTTCGGAGATACGCAGTATTTT

d_gene: .
j_gene: TRBJ2-1
abundance: few
v_gene: TRBV19
CDR3aa: CAILTGNNEQFF
CDR3nt: TGTGCCATCCTCACAGGAAACAATGAGCAGTTCTTC

d_gene: TRBD1
j_gene: TRBJ2-7
abundance: .
v_gene: TRBV15
CDR3aa: CATSRRQGSNEQYF
CDR3nt: TGTGCCACCAGCAGACGACAGGGATCGAACGAGCAGTACTTC

d_gene: .
j_gene: TRBJ2-2
abundance: .
v_gene: TRBV27
CDR3aa: CASSVRLRTFTGELFF
CDR3nt: TGTGCCAGCAGTGTACGTCTTAGAACTTTCACCGGGGAGCTGTTTTTT

d_gene: .
j_gene: TRBJ2-1
abundance: .
v_gene: TRBV19
CDR3aa: CASRPGVSSYNEQFF
CDR3nt: TGTGCCAGTAGGCCGGGGGTTAGCTCCTACAATGAGCAGTTCTTC

d_gene: .
j_gene: TRBJ1-1
abundance: .
v_gene: TRBV7-9
CDR3aa: CSSSFPGLGAFF
CDR3nt: TGTTCCAGCAGCTTCCCGGGGTTGGGGGCTTTCTTT

d_gene: .
j_gene: TRBJ2-7
abundance: .
v_gene: TRBV5-1
CDR3aa: CASSSGGTSGNYEQYF
CDR3nt: TGCGCCAGCAGCTCCGGAGGAACTTCGGGGAACTACGAGCAGTACTTC

d_gene: .
j_gene: TRBJ1-4
abundance: .
v_gene: TRBV29-1
CDR3aa: CSVDRGSGEKLFF
CDR3nt: TGCAGCGTTGACCGTGGTTCAGGGGAAAAACTGTTTTTT

d_gene: .
j_gene: TRBJ2-3
abundance: .
v_gene: TRBV7-9
CDR3aa: CASSPPPDTQYF
CDR3nt: TGTGCCAGCAGCCCCCCTCCAGATACGCAGTATTTT

d_gene: TRBD1
j_gene: TRBJ2-7
abundance: .
v_gene: TRBV13
CDR3aa: CASSSRDRGLYF
CDR3nt: TGTGCCAGCAGCTCCCGGGACAGGGGACTGTACTTC

d_gene: .
j_gene: TRBJ1-2
abundance: .
v_gene: TRBV9
CDR3aa: CASSGQAGGYTF
CDR3nt: TGTGCCAGCAGCGGACAGGCGGGTGGCTACACCTTC

d_gene: TRBD1
j_gene: TRBJ2-2
abundance: .
v_gene: TRBV27
CDR3aa: CASRTGTGWTGELFF
CDR3nt: TGTGCCAGCAGAACCGGGACAGGGTGGACCGGGGAGCTGTTTTTT

d_gene: TRBD2
j_gene: TRBJ2-7
abundance: .
v_gene: TRBV11-2
CDR3aa: CASSLAGLAGHEQYF
CDR3nt: TGTGCCAGCAGCTTAGCGGGACTAGCGGGTCACGAGCAGTACTTC

d_gene: .
j_gene: TRBJ2-7
abundance: .
v_gene: TRBV7-2
CDR3aa: CASSLGQVSSYEQYF
CDR3nt: TGTGCCAGCAGCTTAGGACAGGTTAGCTCCTACGAGCAGTACTTC

d_gene: TRBD1
j_gene: TRBJ1-2
abundance: .
v_gene: TRBV7-9
CDR3aa: CASSPDRTGGDYGYTF
CDR3nt: TGTGCCAGCAGCCCCGACCGGACAGGGGGCGACTATGGCTACACCTTC

d_gene: .
j_gene: TRBJ2-1
abundance: .
v_gene: TRBV28
CDR3aa: CASSFFRYDNEQFF
CDR3nt: TGTGCCAGCAGTTTTTTCCGGTATGACAATGAGCAGTTCTTC

d_gene: TRBD1
j_gene: TRBJ2-3
abundance: .
v_gene: TRBV28
CDR3aa: CASSLQQGSDTQYF
CDR3nt: TGTGCCAGCAGTTTACAACAGGGGTCAGATACGCAGTATTTT

d_gene: .
j_gene: TRBJ2-1
abundance: .
v_gene: TRBV2
CDR3aa: CATTEGAQGSRKFF
CDR3nt: TGTGCCACCACCGAAGGGGCCCAGGGTTCTCGCAAGTTCTTC

d_gene: TRBD1
j_gene: TRBJ1-2
abundance: .
v_gene: TRBV5-4
CDR3aa: CASFVTGGCGYTF
CDR3nt: TGTGCCAGCTTTGTGACAGGGGGCTGTGGCTACACCTTC

d_gene: TRBD1
j_gene: TRBJ2-7
abundance: .
v_gene: TRBV5-4
CDR3aa: CASSYVGTAYEQYF
CDR3nt: TGTGCCAGCAGCTACGTTGGGACAGCCTACGAGCAGTACTTC

d_gene: .
j_gene: TRBJ2-5
abundance: .
v_gene: TRBV11-2
CDR3aa: CASSLVFSQETQYF
CDR3nt: TGTGCCAGCAGCTTAGTGTTCAGTCAAGAGACCCAGTACTTC

d_gene: .
j_gene: TRBJ1-6
abundance: .
v_gene: TRBV5-1
CDR3aa: CASSLAGRRYNSPLHF
CDR3nt: TGCGCCAGCAGCTTGGCGGGGAGGAGATATAATTCACCCCTCCACTTT

d_gene: .
j_gene: TRBJ2-7
abundance: .
v_gene: TRBV5-1
CDR3aa: CASSFSIGRAGEQYF
CDR3nt: TGCGCCAGCAGCTTCTCGATAGGCAGGGCTGGCGAGCAGTACTTC

d_gene: .
j_gene: TRBJ1-5
abundance: .
v_gene: TRBV7-9
CDR3aa: CASSSEDQPQHF
CDR3nt: TGTGCCAGCAGCTCGGAGGATCAGCCCCAGCATTTT

d_gene: TRBD1
j_gene: TRBJ2-5
abundance: .
v_gene: TRBV11-2
CDR3aa: CASSSGTGYTETQYF
CDR3nt: TGTGCCAGCAGCTCCGGGACAGGGTATACAGAGACCCAGTACTTC

d_gene: TRBD2
j_gene: TRBJ2-7
abundance: .
v_gene: TRBV28
CDR3aa: CASRPRGGPLYEQYF
CDR3nt: TGTGCCAGCAGGCCACGGGGGGGGCCACTCTACGAGCAGTACTTC

d_gene: .
j_gene: TRBJ2-1
abundance: .
v_gene: TRBV7-9
CDR3aa: CASSVESGSRNEQFF
CDR3nt: TGTGCCAGCAGCGTTGAATCCGGGTCTCGCAATGAGCAGTTCTTC

d_gene: TRBD1
j_gene: TRBJ2-5
abundance: .
v_gene: TRBV5-4
CDR3aa: CASSSGQAPRETQYF
CDR3nt: TGTGCCAGCAGCTCCGGACAGGCCCCTCGTGAGACCCAGTACTTC

d_gene: .
j_gene: TRBJ2-3
abundance: .
v_gene: TRBV6-4
CDR3aa: CASSEGSGSTDTQYF
CDR3nt: TGTGCCAGCAGTGAAGGTAGCGGAAGCACAGATACGCAGTATTTT

d_gene: TRBD1
j_gene: TRBJ2-5
abundance: .
v_gene: TRBV7-9
CDR3aa: CASTGRGLRETQYF
CDR3nt: TGTGCCAGTACCGGCAGGGGGCTAAGGGAGACCCAGTACTTC

d_gene: .
j_gene: TRBJ1-3
abundance: .
v_gene: TRBV7-2
CDR3aa: CASSLDPNSGNTIYF
CDR3nt: TGTGCCAGCAGCTTAGATCCCAACTCTGGAAACACCATATATTTT

d_gene: TRBD1
j_gene: TRBJ1-4
abundance: .
v_gene: TRBV19
CDR3aa: CASARSGRDRGRDEKLFF
CDR3nt: TGTGCCAGTGCGAGAAGTGGGAGGGACAGGGGCCGTGATGAAAAACTGTTTTTT

d_gene: .
j_gene: TRBJ1-5
abundance: .
v_gene: TRBV7-2
CDR3aa: CASSRDTNQPQHF
CDR3nt: TGTGCCAGCAGTCGCGACACCAATCAGCCCCAGCATTTT

d_gene: .
j_gene: TRBJ1-2
abundance: .
v_gene: TRBV11-2
CDR3aa: CASSLEGGSTNYGYTF
CDR3nt: TGTGCCAGCAGCTTAGAAGGAGGGTCCACTAACTATGGCTACACCTTC

d_gene: .
j_gene: TRBJ1-5
abundance: few
v_gene: TRBV27
CDR3aa: CASSLALRGQPQHF
CDR3nt: TGTGCCAGCAGTTTAGCTTTGCGGGGTCAGCCCCAGCATTTT

d_gene: .
j_gene: TRBJ1-3
abundance: .
v_gene: TRBV6-5
CDR3aa: CASIKEGSSTIYF
CDR3nt: TGTGCCAGCATCAAGGAGGGAAGTAGCACCATATATTTT

d_gene: .
j_gene: TRBJ1-1
abundance: .
v_gene: TRBV18
CDR3aa: CASSPQKGQGTRVNTEAFF
CDR3nt: TGTGCCAGCTCACCACAGAAGGGGCAGGGGACAAGAGTGAACACTGAAGCTTTCTTT

d_gene: .
j_gene: TRBJ2-7
abundance: once
v_gene: TRBV4-3
CDR3aa: CASSQTSLGQTYEQYF
CDR3nt: TGCGCCAGCAGCCAAACCTCCCTGGGGCAGACCTACGAGCAGTACTTC

d_gene: .
j_gene: TRBJ1-2
abundance: .
v_gene: TRBV19
CDR3aa: CASSIRQAQLANYGYTF
CDR3nt: TGTGCCAGTAGTATCCGACAGGCCCAACTCGCTAACTATGGCTACACCTTC

d_gene: TRBD2
j_gene: TRBJ2-2
abundance: once
v_gene: TRBV7-2
CDR3aa: CASTSSGGVGGELFF
CDR3nt: TGTGCCAGCACCTCTAGCGGGGGGGTTGGAGGAGAGCTGTTTTTT

d_gene: .
j_gene: TRBJ2-6
abundance: .
v_gene: TRBV5-3
CDR3aa: CARSREGQGEASGANVLTF
CDR3nt: TGTGCCAGAAGCCGGGAGGGACAGGGAGAAGCTTCTGGGGCCAACGTCCTGACTTTC

d_gene: .
j_gene: TRBJ1-1
abundance: .
v_gene: TRBV30
CDR3aa: CAWTPDTQQAFF
CDR3nt: TGTGCCTGGACCCCAGACACCCAGCAGGCTTTCTTT

d_gene: TRBD1
j_gene: TRBJ1-1
abundance: .
v_gene: TRBV18
CDR3aa: CASSSGTGGVGQAFF
CDR3nt: TGTGCCAGCTCTTCCGGGACAGGGGGCGTTGGACAAGCTTTCTTT

d_gene: TRBD2
j_gene: TRBJ2-7
abundance: .
v_gene: TRBV28
CDR3aa: CASRSGKGLAAYEQYF
CDR3nt: TGTGCCAGCAGGTCAGGGAAAGGACTAGCGGCCTACGAGCAGTACTTC

d_gene: .
j_gene: TRBJ1-2
abundance: .
v_gene: TRBV2
CDR3aa: CASSGRTDGYTF
CDR3nt: TGTGCCAGCAGTGGCAGGACTGACGGCTACACCTTC

d_gene: TRBD1
j_gene: TRBJ2-7
abundance: .
v_gene: TRBV5-5
CDR3aa: CASSPTPGTDYYEQYF
CDR3nt: TGTGCCAGCAGCCCGACCCCCGGGACAGACTACTACGAGCAGTACTTC

d_gene: .
j_gene: TRBJ1-2
abundance: .
v_gene: TRBV10-3
CDR3aa: CAISAEGDGYTF
CDR3nt: TGTGCCATCAGCGCCGAGGGGGATGGCTACACCTTC